These T cell receptor beta chains were read from a single sample in a study of blood T cell repertoires in COVID-19. The repertoire was sequenced with immunoSEQ multiplex PCR; TCRdb's copy has only in-frame clones and lacks some. This table holds about 250,000 clones, 85% to 90% found once. Source material: PBMCs or T cells enriched from blood (not recorded which). The receptors shown here come from a man between 18 and 29 years old who had recovered from COVID-19. CDR3s include the opening cysteine and the closing phenylalanine or tryptophan. The order of the fields is V gene, J gene, D gene, clone size, CDR3 protein, CDR3 DNA. D genes are given only for firm matches. Where a row states a size, it is once, few, many or the class of an expanded clone; other rows omit it.

TRBV6-5	TRBJ2-3	.	.	CASSYSDITDTQYF	TGTGCCAGCAGTTACTCGGACATCACAGATACGCAGTATTTT
TRBV9	TRBJ1-1	.	.	CASSAVTGTSTEAFF	TGTGCCAGCAGCGCGGTTACTGGAACTAGCACTGAAGCTTTCTTT
TRBV6-5	TRBJ2-3	TRBD2	.	CASRPTSGGADTQYF	TGTGCCAGCAGACCAACTAGCGGGGGGGCTGATACGCAGTATTTT
TRBV10-3	TRBJ2-5	TRBD1	once	CAIKQGAGQETQYF	TGTGCCATCAAGCAGGGGGCAGGTCAAGAGACCCAGTACTTC
TRBV13	TRBJ2-7	.	.	CASSTESSYEQYF	TGTGCCAGCAGTACTGAAAGCTCCTACGAGCAGTACTTC
TRBV18	TRBJ2-7	TRBD1	.	CASSPLQGDEQYF	TGTGCCAGCTCACCATTACAGGGGGACGAGCAGTACTTC
TRBV5-4	TRBJ2-2	TRBD1	.	CASSLEGLGGTGSTGELFF	TGTGCCAGCAGCTTGGAAGGGTTGGGCGGGACAGGTAGCACCGGGGAGCTGTTTTTT
TRBV5-1	TRBJ1-4	.	few	CASRPTGMTNEKLFF	TGCGCCAGCAGACCCACAGGGATGACTAATGAAAAACTGTTTTTT
TRBV4-2	TRBJ2-5	TRBD1	.	CASSQSRDRGGETQYF	TGTGCCAGCAGCCAGAGCCGGGACAGGGGTGGAGAGACCCAGTACTTC
TRBV28	TRBJ1-5	.	.	CASSSSGNQPQHF	TGTGCCAGCAGTTCGTCAGGCAATCAGCCCCAGCATTTT
TRBV30	TRBJ1-3	.	.	CAWSAGTLSSGNTIYF	TGTGCCTGGAGTGCCGGGACACTGAGCTCTGGAAACACCATATATTTT
TRBV6-5	TRBJ1-1	TRBD1	.	CASSYPGQVVGEAFF	TGTGCCAGCAGTTACCCGGGACAGGTAGTCGGTGAAGCTTTCTTT
TRBV6-1	TRBJ2-2	.	.	CASSEQSGTNTGELFF	TGTGCCAGCAGTGAACAATCGGGTACGAACACCGGGGAGCTGTTTTTT